Each of the 18 T cell receptor beta chains below was sequenced from the same sample in a study of T-cell reconstitution after alpha-beta-depleted transplantation in children. Molecular barcoding with unique molecular identifiers was used for the TCRbeta library. One entry per CDR3 protein, called by TCRdb with MiXCR from the PCR reads. The sample lists approximately 290,000 distinct CDR3 sequences; approximately 10% were seen once. The sequenced sample was peripheral blood, obtained 180 days after TCRalphabeta/CD19-depleted stem cell transplant. These receptor sequences come from a male patient between 2 and 15 years old who had a stem cell transplant for chronic granulomatous disease, so the T cells may come from the graft donor.

In the case of this clonotype: This may be a read error: a much more frequent sequence differs by one nucleotide. This chain connects TRBV3-1 to TRBJ2-5; 13 nucleotides match TRBD2. Germline CDR1 reads LGHDT; CDR2 reads YNNKEL (reference sequence). There are 15 residues in the CDR3. The CDR3 coding sequence is TGTGCCTGCAGCAACGGACTAGCGGGAGTGGGGACCCAGTACTTC. It translates to CACSNGLAGVGTQYF.

The table lists this clonotype with many counts. The rearrangement joins TRBV7-3 to TRBJ2-3, with 8 bases that match TRBD1. After removal of 5 bases from V and 2 bases from J, the junction contained 3 bases not matched to a gene. Germline assignment: CDR1 SGHTA and CDR2 FQGTGA. This CDR3 spans 14 amino acids. CDR3 coding DNA: TGTGCCAGCAGCGCGACAGGGGCCACAGATACGCAGTATTTT. This sequence encodes CASSATGATDTQYF.

This clonotype showed up many times. The chain couples TRBV7-8 to TRBJ2-7; 9 bases fit TRBD2. Germline V CDR1 and CDR2: SGHVS, FQNEAQ. CDR3 length equals 15 residues. V was pared by 1 base and J by 2 bases, with 3 bases of the junction left unmatched. CDR3: CASSLEVAGAYEQYF. For the CDR3, the DNA is TGTGCCAGCAGCTTAGAGGTAGCGGGGGCCTACGAGCAGTACTTC.

This clonotype was recorded many times. V is TRBV7-8 and J is TRBJ2-3; 7 bases match TRBD2. Germline CDR1 reads SGHVS; CDR2 reads FQNEAQ. V shed 5 bases, J shed 9 bases, and the junction held 11 bases outside the gene matches. The CDR3 sequence is 14 residues long. The CDR3 region is CASSLGTTSRTQYF. The CDR3 DNA sequence: TGTGCCAGCAGCCTCGGGACTACGTCCAGGACGCAGTATTTT.

This clonotype was observed many times. The genes are TRBV2 and TRBJ2-7; D is ambiguous. The CDR3 extends over 15 amino acids. Germline V gene data show CDR1 as SNHLY and CDR2 as FYNNEI. V was pared by 2 bases and J by 4 bases, with 15 bases between. CDR3 in amino acids: CASSELADPLYEQYF. In DNA form, the CDR3 reads TGTGCCAGCAGTGAATTGGCGGATCCCCTGTACGAGCAGTACTTC.

This clonotype showed up many times. V gene TRBV20-1 combines with J gene TRBJ1-5; a possible D gene is TRBD1 (5 bases). The CDR3 is 14 residues long. V was cut by 2 bases and J by 1 base, with 9 bases left in between. CDR1 DFQATT and CDR2 SNEGSKA come from the germline V gene (reference sequence). The CDR3 protein is CSARRGSSNQPQHF. The CDR3 nucleotides read TGCAGTGCTAGACGGGGCAGCAGCAATCAGCCCCAGCATTTT.

A note on this clonotype: A much larger clonotype is one base distant, so this may be a read error. The chain links TRBV21-1 to TRBJ2-7; the table calls TRBD2, which could not be checked here. TRBV21-1 has pseudogene status. The CDR3 length is 16 residues. For the CDR3, the DNA is TGTGCCAGCGGTGAAAGAAAGCGGGAGTTGATCTACGAGCAGTACTTC. Translation: CASGERKRELIYEQYF.

As to this clonotype: The junction differs from germline at one of its ends, possibly a read error. This chain links TRBV6-1 with TRBJ2-1; 10 bases are shared with TRBD2. Germline V gene lookup returns CDR1 MNHNS and CDR2 SASEGT. The CDR3 totals 16 residues. DNA of the CDR3: TGTGCCGGCAGTGCGCCGGGACTAGCGCTTTACAATGAGCAGTTCTTC. It encodes CAGSAPGLALYNEQFF.

This sequence joins TRBV2 and TRBJ2-2; perhaps TRBD2 as D (6 bases). The CDR3 covers 13 residues. V lost 4 bases and J lost 8, with 11 bases in between. Germline loops: CDR1 SNHLY, CDR2 FYNNEI. The CDR3, as DNA: TGTGCCAGCAGTGTGACTAGAATAGGGGAGCTGTTTTTT. Amino acid sequence: CASSVTRIGELFF.

The chain recombines TRBV20-1 with TRBJ2-1, with D possibly being TRBD2 (7 bases). The V and J ends lost 2 bases and 4 bases respectively, with 12 bases between them. The CDR3 length is 14 residues. Germline CDR1 reads DFQATT; CDR2 reads SNEGSKA (reference sequence). For the CDR3, the DNA is TGCAGTGCTAGACGAGGGGGGGTTTACAATGAGCAGTTCTTC. This gives the protein CSARRGGVYNEQFF.

This clonotype was seen at least ten times. The V call is TRBV20-1, the J call TRBJ2-5, with 11 bases that match TRBD2. V gave up 0 bases and J gave up 2 bases; unmatched junction bases: 5. This CDR3 is built from 16 residues. Germline V lookup: CDR1 DFQATT, CDR2 SNEGSKA (reference sequence). The CDR3 here is CSARDGLAGGQETQYF. CDR3 DNA: TGCAGTGCTAGAGATGGGTTAGCGGGGGGGCAAGAGACCCAGTACTTC.

Written as DNA, the CDR3 is TGTGCCAGCAGCCAATCTCAGGGCGACAGTCCTCTTACCGGGGAGCTGTTTTTT. It yields the protein CASSQSQGDSPLTGELFF. The chain carries TRBV11-1 and TRBJ2-2; tentatively, D is TRBD1 (5 bases). The V gene lost 5 bases and the J gene lost 5 bases, with 24 bases spanning the gap. Germline V lookup: CDR1 SGHAT, CDR2 FQDESV (reference sequence). This CDR3 has 18 residues.

This clonotype was detected many times. The genes are TRBV7-8 and TRBJ2-1, with 7 bases lining up with TRBD2. The V gene end was trimmed by 2 bases and the J gene end by 0 bases; junction bases not matched to a gene: 10. Germline V lookup: CDR1 SGHVS, CDR2 FQNEAQ. This CDR3 is 18 amino acids long. CDR3 loop: CASSLFGGRSSSYNEQFF. In nucleotides, the CDR3 is TGTGCCAGCAGCTTATTCGGGGGGAGGTCCAGCTCCTACAATGAGCAGTTCTTC. The variable domain in full, completed from reference TRBV7-8 and TRBJ2-1, reads GAGVSQSPRYKVAKRGQDVALRCDPISGHVSLFWYQQALGQGPEFLTYFQNEAQLDKSGLPSDRFFAERPEGSVSTLKIQRTQQEDSAVYLCASSLFGGRSSSYNEQFFGPGTRLTVL.

Notes on this clonotype: It may be a read error: a sequence one base away is much more abundant. V usage is TRBV4-1 and J usage is TRBJ1-3, with D tentatively TRBD1 (6 bases). The CDR3 is made up of 14 amino acids. Germline V gene data show CDR1 as MGHRA and CDR2 as YSYEKL. For the CDR3, the DNA is TGCGCCAGCAGCCAAGCAGGGGTCGGAAACACCGTATATTTT. As protein: CASSQAGVGNTVYF.

This clonotype was detected many times. The rearrangement links TRBV7-9 to TRBJ1-1; maybe TRBD1 (6 bases). Germline V gene sequence: CDR1 SEHNR, CDR2 FQNEAQ (reference sequence). Trimming left V 5 bases short and J 1 base short, with 11 bases between. There are 14 residues in the CDR3. CDR3 in amino acids: CASSQGQQNTEAFF. CDR3 nucleotide sequence: TGTGCCAGCAGCCAAGGACAGCAGAACACTGAAGCTTTCTTT.

This clonotype was found many times. The chain uses TRBV20-1 and TRBJ2-1; 9 bases are shared with TRBD2. The CDR3 consists of 17 residues. Germline lookup yields CDR1 DFQATT and CDR2 SNEGSKA (reference sequence). V shed 3 bases, J shed 8 bases, and the junction held 17 bases outside the gene matches. The CDR3 bases are TGCAGTGCTAGGAGGCATGCAGGGACTAGCAGGTTAGATGAGCAGTTCTTC. Amino acid sequence: CSARRHAGTSRLDEQFF.

Notes on this clonotype: This may arise from a read error, as a much more abundant clone is one base away. CDR3 sequence (DNA): TGCAGTGCTAGAGATGCGAGCACCGGGGAGCCGTTTTTT. Its translation is CSARDASTGEPFF. The chain employs TRBV20-1 and TRBJ2-2; tentative D call: TRBD2 (5 bases). Germline V gene data show CDR1 as DFQATT and CDR2 as SNEGSKA (reference sequence). This CDR3 comprises 13 residues.

Worth noting for this clonotype: This may arise from a read error, as a much more abundant clone is one base away. This chain uses TRBV6-2 or TRBV6-3 with TRBJ2-7, with a tentative D call TRBD2 (6 bases). This CDR3 has 13 amino acids. Germline V lookup: CDR1 MNHEY, CDR2 SVGEGT. The CDR3: CTSSLLGGSEQYF. The DNA of the CDR3 is TGTACCAGCAGTCTCCTGGGGGGATCCGAGCAGTACTTC.